This TCR beta chain was retrieved from a study of blood T cell repertoires in COVID-19. About the research overall: PBMCs, B-cell-depleted T cells, or T cells were the source of the cDNA or gDNA that made up the material.

Only in-frame clones appear in the TCRdb table, and some are missing; sequencing was by immunoSEQ multiplex PCR. The data show 100,000 or so clones, 80% to 95% seen once. The sequence was collected from a man aged 50-60 years with active COVID-19. The sequenced sample consisted of peripheral blood.

CDR3 DNA sequence: TGTGCCAGCAGTCCGCGACTAGTTTCCGGGGAGCTGTTTTTT. It encodes CASSPRLVSGELFF. The rearrangement links TRBV2 to TRBJ2-2; tentatively, D is TRBD2 (6 bases). CDR1 SNHLY and CDR2 FYNNEI come from the germline V gene. Trimming shortened V by 5 bases and J by 6 bases, and 13 bases separated the two germline ends. This CDR3 contains 14 residues.